This TCR beta chain was found in a study of metastatic and nonmetastatic thyroid tumors (dated by TCRdb to the early 2020s). About the study as a whole: Repertoires were compared across peripheral blood and tumor or nodule tissue samples from malignant and benign thyroid patients. Points the paper makes about the study in general: TCR beta diversity was reported as significantly higher in malignant tumors than in benign nodules, in both blood and tumor samples.

Libraries came from PCR. The instrument given in TCRdb is Illumina HiSeq 4000. The TCR beta-chain CDR3 region of each patient was profiled by high-throughput sequencing. As for how the authors treated the data: A classifier to discriminate distant-metastatic papillary thyroid cancer patients was built from CDR3 differences across clinicopathological groups. Repertoire diversity was assessed with the Shannon index, and tumor-blood repertoire similarity with the Morisita-Horn index. TCRdb's own reprocessing of the public reads used fastp at Q25 and MiXCR and kept productive beta chains. The V and J calls follow TCRdb's processing rather than the paper's. For this sample the table gives 43,000 or so clones, of which less than 5% were detected only once. Approximately 9.5% of the sample goes to the ten largest clones. No patient had received any treatment before thyroid surgery. Patient clinical samples collected from about 2011 to 2018 were retrospectively analysed using T-cell receptor beta sequencing.

CDR1 and CDR2 are drawn from the germline V gene: SGHTA, FQGNSA. The V and J ends are trimmed by 3 bases and 2 bases, leaving 3 bases between them. The CDR3 starts with the cysteine, ends with the phenylalanine, and has 12 residues. The read is trimmed to its CDR3 DNA, 36 bases read in frame from base 1. Many counts were recorded for this clone. No antigen is known for it. No per-base quality is available; no much larger clone lies one base away. The sequence joins TRBV7-2 to TRBJ2-3, with the D gene call left open. The TCR comes from a female donor with papillary thyroid cancer or a benign thyroid nodule (not recorded which). Some clones in this sample may be carry-over from other donors' samples. The sample comprised blood. The DNA sequence is as follows: TGTGCCAGCAGCTTGTACACAGATACGCAGTATTTT. Its translation is CASSLYTDTQYF. The entire variable domain, with the stretches around the CDR3 drawn from the reference TRBV7-2 and TRBJ2-3 proteins, is GAGVSQSPSNKVTEKGKDVELRCDPISGHTALYWYRQSLGQGLEFLIYFQGNSAPDKSGLPSDRFSAERTGGSVSTLTIQRTQQEDSAVYLCASSLYTDTQYFGPGTRLTVL.